This T cell receptor beta chain was profiled in a study of T cells in women clearing cervical HPV infection. Study summary: Cases: HPV16-related CIN3 or worse on histology, a couple of invasive cancers. For cases, blood was sampled a median about 140 days after lesion detection, interquartile range roughly 85 to 200 days.

Germline CDR1 DFQATT, CDR2 SNEGSKA (reference sequence). V was trimmed by 0 bases and J by 7 bases, leaving 12 bases between them. The CDR3 totals 13 residues. The table came from immunoSEQ multiplex PCR; TCRdb's copy has only in-frame clones and leaves some out. The table for this sample gives some 20,000 clones. Overall study findings and caveats: Repertoire richness, not evenness, was significantly elevated in CIN3+ cases versus controls.

Comments on this clone: Its antigen is not identified. The read gets to within 3 residues of the CDR3 end, and the germline J gene fills in the rest.

Each participant carried one incident cervical HPV16 infection only. The receptor was isolated from a woman between 18 and 70 years old with a cervical HPV16 infection that either progressed to CIN3+ or cleared (not recorded which). Sequenced: blood buffy coat. V and J are TRBV20-1 and TRBJ2-5, with D maybe TRBD2 (5 bases). The CDR3 is CSARDGLAVTQYF. The sequenced part of the CDR3 DNA is TGCAGTGCTAGAGATGGGCTAGCCGTGACC.